Here is one TCR beta chain with its context. Its antigen is currently unknown. This record belongs to a study of T cell responses to AZD1222 COVID-19 vaccine. Libraries were prepared by immunoSEQ multiplex PCR; TCRdb keeps only in-frame clonotypes and omits some of them. The table lists 150,000 or so clones, roughly 90% of them singletons. The CDR3 covers 16 residues. The V end was cut by 1 base, the J end by 2 bases, with 15 bases between. Germline CDR1 and CDR2: SNHLY and FYNNEI. Study-level results: White British donors predominated, females outnumbered males, and clonal diversity was possibly underestimated. There were repertoire samples only from the period after the peak T cell response. Unmutated variant regions are reportedly the target of nearly half of TCRs that are spike-specific. Only a handful of AZD1222 recipients were seropositive at baseline.

This receptor was obtained from an adult who received the AZD1222 COVID-19 vaccine. The V call is TRBV2, the J call TRBJ2-7; the D gene is possibly TRBD1 (6 bases). The specimen comprised peripheral blood, sampled 28 days after the second AZD1222 dose. The CDR3 DNA reads as TGTGCCAGCAGTGAAGGGTACAGGGCCCTAACCTACGAGCAGTACTTC. This translates into CASSEGYRALTYEQYF.